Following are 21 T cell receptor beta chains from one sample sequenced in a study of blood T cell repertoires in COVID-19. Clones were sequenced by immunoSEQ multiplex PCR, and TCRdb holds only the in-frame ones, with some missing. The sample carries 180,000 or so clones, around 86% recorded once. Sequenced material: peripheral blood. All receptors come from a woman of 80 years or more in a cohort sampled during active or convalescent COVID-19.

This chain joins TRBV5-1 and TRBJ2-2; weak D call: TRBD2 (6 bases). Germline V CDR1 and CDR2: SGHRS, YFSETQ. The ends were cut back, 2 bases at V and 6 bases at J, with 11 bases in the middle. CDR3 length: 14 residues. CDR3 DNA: TGCGCCAGCAGCTTTCTGCGGGATCCCGGGGAGCTGTTTTTT. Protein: CASSFLRDPGELFF. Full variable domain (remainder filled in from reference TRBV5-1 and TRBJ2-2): KAGVTQTPRYLIKTRGQQVTLSCSPISGHRSVSWYQQTPGQGLQFLFEYFSETQRNKGNFPGRFSGRQFSNSRSEMNVSTLELGDSALYLCASSFLRDPGELFFGEGSRLTVL.

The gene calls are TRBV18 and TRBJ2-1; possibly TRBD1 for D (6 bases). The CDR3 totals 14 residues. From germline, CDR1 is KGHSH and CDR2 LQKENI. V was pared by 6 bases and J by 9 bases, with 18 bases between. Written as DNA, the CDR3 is TGTGCCAGCTCCGACAGGCCCGAGGTCGGTGAGCAGTTCTTC. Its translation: CASSDRPEVGEQFF.

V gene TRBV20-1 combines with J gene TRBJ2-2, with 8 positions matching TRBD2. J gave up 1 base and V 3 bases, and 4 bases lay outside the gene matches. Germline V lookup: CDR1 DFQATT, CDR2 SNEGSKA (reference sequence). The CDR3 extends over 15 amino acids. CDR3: CSASGGLVNTGELFF. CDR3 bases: TGCAGTGCTAGTGGGGGACTAGTGAACACCGGGGAGCTGTTTTTT.

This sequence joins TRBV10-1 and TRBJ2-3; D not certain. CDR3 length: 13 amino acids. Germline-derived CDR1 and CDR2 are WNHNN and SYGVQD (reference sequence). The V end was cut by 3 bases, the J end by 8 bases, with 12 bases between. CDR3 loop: CASSDPGLPTQYF. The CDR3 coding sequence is TGCGCCAGCAGTGATCCGGGTCTGCCTACGCAGTATTTT.

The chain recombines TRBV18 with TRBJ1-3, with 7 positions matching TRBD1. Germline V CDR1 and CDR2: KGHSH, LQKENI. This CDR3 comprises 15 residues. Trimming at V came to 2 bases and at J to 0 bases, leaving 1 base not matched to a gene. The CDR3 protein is CASSPGTASGNTIYF. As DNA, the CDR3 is TGTGCCAGCTCACCAGGGACAGCCTCTGGAAACACCATATATTTT. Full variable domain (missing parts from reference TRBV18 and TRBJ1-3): NAGVMQNPRHLVRRRGQEARLRCSPMKGHSHVYWYRQLPEEGLKFMVYLQKENIIDESGMPKERFSAEFPKEGPSILRIQQVVRGDSAAYFCASSPGTASGNTIYFGEGSWLTVV.

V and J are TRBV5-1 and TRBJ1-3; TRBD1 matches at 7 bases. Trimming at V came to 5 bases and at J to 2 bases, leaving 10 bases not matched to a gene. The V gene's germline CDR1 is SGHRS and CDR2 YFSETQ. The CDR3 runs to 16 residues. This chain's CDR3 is CASRLAGGNTGNTIYF. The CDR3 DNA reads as TGCGCCAGCAGGTTAGCAGGGGGAAACACTGGAAACACCATATATTTT. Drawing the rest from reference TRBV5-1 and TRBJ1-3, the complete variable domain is KAGVTQTPRYLIKTRGQQVTLSCSPISGHRSVSWYQQTPGQGLQFLFEYFSETQRNKGNFPGRFSGRQFSNSRSEMNVSTLELGDSALYLCASRLAGGNTGNTIYFGEGSWLTVV.

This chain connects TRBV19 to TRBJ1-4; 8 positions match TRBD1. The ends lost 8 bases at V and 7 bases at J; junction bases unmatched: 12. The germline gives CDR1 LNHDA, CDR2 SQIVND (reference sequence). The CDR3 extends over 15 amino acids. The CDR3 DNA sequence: TGTGCCAGTTCGGAAGCCGGGACAGGTTTTGAAAAACTGTTTTTT. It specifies CASSEAGTGFEKLFF.

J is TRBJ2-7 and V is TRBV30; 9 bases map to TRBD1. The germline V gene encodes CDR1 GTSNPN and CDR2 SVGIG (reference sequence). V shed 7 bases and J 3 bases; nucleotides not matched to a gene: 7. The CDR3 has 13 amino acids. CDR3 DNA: TGTGCCTTCAAACAGGGGGCTCACTACGAGCAGTACTTC. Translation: CAFKQGAHYEQYF.

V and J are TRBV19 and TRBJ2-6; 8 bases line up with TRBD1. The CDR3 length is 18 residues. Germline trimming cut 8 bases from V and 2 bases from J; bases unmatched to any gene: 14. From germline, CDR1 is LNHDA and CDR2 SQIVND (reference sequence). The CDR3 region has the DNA TGTGCCAGTCTTTCCCTAGACAGGGGTCGGGCTGGGGCCAACGTCCTGACTTTC. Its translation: CASLSLDRGRAGANVLTF.

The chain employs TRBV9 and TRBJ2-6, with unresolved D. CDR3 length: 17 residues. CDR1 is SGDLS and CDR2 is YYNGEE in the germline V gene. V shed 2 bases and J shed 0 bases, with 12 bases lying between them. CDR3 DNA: TGTGCCAGCAGCGTCGCTTTACAAAGCTCTGGGGCCAACGTCCTGACTTTC. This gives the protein CASSVALQSSGANVLTF.

This CDR3 is CATSSKGWDREKAFF. The CDR3 DNA reads as TGTGCCACCAGCAGCAAAGGTTGGGACAGGGAAAAAGCTTTCTTT. The chain recombines TRBV15 with TRBJ1-1, with TRBD1 matching over 9 bases. This CDR3 spans 15 amino acids. J lost 9 bases, V lost 3 bases, and 11 bases had no gene match. The germline V gene has CDR1 LNHNV and CDR2 YYDKDF (reference sequence).

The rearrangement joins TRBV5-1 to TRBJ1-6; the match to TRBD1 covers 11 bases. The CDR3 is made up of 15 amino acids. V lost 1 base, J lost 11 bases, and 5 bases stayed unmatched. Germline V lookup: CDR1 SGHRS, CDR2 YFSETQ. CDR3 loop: CASSLYGTGGPPLHF. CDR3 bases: TGCGCCAGCAGCTTGTACGGGACAGGGGGGCCACCCCTCCACTTT.

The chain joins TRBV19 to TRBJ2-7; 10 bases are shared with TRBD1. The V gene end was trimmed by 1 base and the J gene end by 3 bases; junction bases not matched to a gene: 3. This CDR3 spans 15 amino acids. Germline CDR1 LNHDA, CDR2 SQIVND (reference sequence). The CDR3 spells CASSIAGTGDYEQYF. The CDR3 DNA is TGTGCCAGTAGTATAGCCGGGACAGGGGACTACGAGCAGTACTTC.

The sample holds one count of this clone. CDR3 nucleotide sequence: TGTGCCAGCAGCAGGACAGGGACTAATGAAAAACTGTTTTTT. Its translation: CASSRTGTNEKLFF. The chain is built from TRBV28 and TRBJ1-4; 8 nucleotides agree with TRBD1. This CDR3 is 14 amino acids long. The J segment lost 2 bases and the V segment lost 6 bases, leaving 2 bases of the junction unmatched. Germline V lookup: CDR1 MDHEN, CDR2 SYDVKM. The variable domain in full, completed from reference TRBV28 and TRBJ1-4, reads DVKVTQSSRYLVKRTGEKVFLECVQDMDHENMFWYRQDPGLGLRLIYFSYDVKMKEKGDIPEGYSVSREKKERFSLILESASTNQTSMYLCASSRTGTNEKLFFGSGTQLSVL.

DNA of the CDR3: TGCGCCAGCAGCCAATGGGGGGGCGTGTTTAAAGAGACCCAGTACTTC. Its protein is CASSQWGGVFKETQYF. This chain uses TRBV4-1 with TRBJ2-5, with D perhaps TRBD2 (7 bases). This CDR3 has 16 amino acids. Trimming shortened V by 2 bases and J by 3 bases, and 16 bases separated the two germline ends. The germline CDR1 and CDR2 sequences are MGHRA and YSYEKL.

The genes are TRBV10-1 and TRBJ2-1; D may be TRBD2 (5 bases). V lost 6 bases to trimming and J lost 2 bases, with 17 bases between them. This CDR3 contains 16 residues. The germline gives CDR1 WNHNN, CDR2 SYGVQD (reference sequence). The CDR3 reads CASSGLKEGPYNEQFF. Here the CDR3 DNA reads TGCGCCAGCAGCGGGCTTAAAGAGGGCCCCTACAATGAGCAGTTCTTC.

The CDR3: CASSHQEGRGSGGPTQYF. CDR3 bases: TGTGCCAGCAGCCACCAAGAGGGGCGGGGTAGCGGGGGACCGACGCAGTATTTT. The V and J genes are TRBV7-9 and TRBJ2-3, with 9 bases lining up with TRBD2. Germline V CDR1 and CDR2: SEHNR, FQNEAQ (reference sequence). Losses at the gene ends were 5 bases for V and 9 bases for J; bases not matched to a gene: 21. CDR3 length: 18 residues.

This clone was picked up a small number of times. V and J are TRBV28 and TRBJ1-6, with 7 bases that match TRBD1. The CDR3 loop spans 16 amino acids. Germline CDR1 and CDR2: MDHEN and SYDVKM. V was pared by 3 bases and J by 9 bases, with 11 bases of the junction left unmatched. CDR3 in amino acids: CASSFSGGPEGSPLHF. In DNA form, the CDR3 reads TGTGCCAGCAGTTTCTCAGGGGGGCCAGAGGGTTCACCCCTCCACTTT.

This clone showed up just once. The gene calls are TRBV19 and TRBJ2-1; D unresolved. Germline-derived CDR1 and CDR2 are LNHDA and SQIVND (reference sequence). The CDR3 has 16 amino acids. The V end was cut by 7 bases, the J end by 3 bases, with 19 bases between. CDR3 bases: TGTGCCAGTACCATAGACGCGAGGCCGTTCTACAATGAGCAGTTCTTC. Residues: CASTIDARPFYNEQFF.

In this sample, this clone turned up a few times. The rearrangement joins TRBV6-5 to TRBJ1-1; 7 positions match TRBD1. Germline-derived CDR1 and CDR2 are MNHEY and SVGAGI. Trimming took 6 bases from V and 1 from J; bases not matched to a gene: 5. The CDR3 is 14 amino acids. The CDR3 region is CASSWDRSNTEAFF. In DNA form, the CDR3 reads TGTGCCAGCAGCTGGGACAGATCGAACACTGAAGCTTTCTTT.

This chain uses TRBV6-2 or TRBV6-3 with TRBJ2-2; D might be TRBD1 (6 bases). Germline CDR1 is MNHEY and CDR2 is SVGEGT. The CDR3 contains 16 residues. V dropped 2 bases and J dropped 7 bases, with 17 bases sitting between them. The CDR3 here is CASSYTRTGNSGELFF. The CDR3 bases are TGTGCCAGCAGTTACACTAGAACAGGGAATAGCGGGGAGCTGTTTTTT.